This T cell receptor beta chain was sequenced in a study of T cell responses to AZD1222 COVID-19 vaccine. Study details: Second doses were pooled across both intervals (about 4 or about 12 weeks). General study points: The donor cohort was predominantly white British with a female majority, and clonal diversity may have been underestimated. The reported proportion of spike-specific TCRs targeting unmutated variant regions was nearly half.

Concerning this clone itself: No antigen is known for it.

The CDR3 runs 15 residues. V was pared by 4 bases and J by 7 bases, with 17 bases between. The V gene's germline CDR1 is MGHRA and CDR2 YSYEKL. Profiling relied on immunoSEQ multiplex PCR, and the TCRdb table lists in-frame clones only, not all of them. The sample records 150,000 to 200,000 clones, roughly 90% being singletons. V gene TRBV4-1 combines with J gene TRBJ2-1; D perhaps matches TRBD1 (5 bases). The TCR comes from an adult in good health. The input for sequencing was peripheral blood, taken on day 0 of AZD1222 vaccination. This CDR3 is CASSPRQGRENEQFF. CDR3 coding DNA: TGCGCCAGCAGCCCTCGGCAGGGTAGGGAAAATGAGCAGTTCTTC.